These 30 T cell receptor beta chains originate from one sample sequenced in a study of cytomegalovirus exposure and HLA in healthy donors. Researchers ran the PCR with 60 Vbeta and 13 Jbeta primers. The protocol was immunoSEQ multiplex PCR, while the TCRdb copy is restricted to in-frame clones and leaves out a portion. In the table there are nearly 200,000 clones, around 86% of which are singletons. Sample: PBMCs. These receptors were collected from a woman in her fifties or sixties in good health and CMV-seropositive.

V gene TRBV27 combines with J gene TRBJ2-1; weak D call: TRBD2 (6 bases). The CDR3 spans 13 residues. The germline V gene encodes CDR1 MNHEY and CDR2 SMNVEV (reference sequence). CDR3: CASGPSSYNEQFF. For the CDR3, the DNA is TGTGCGAGCGGGCCCAGCTCCTACAATGAGCAGTTCTTC.

This CDR3 reads CASRKTGGWGGYTF. The DNA of the CDR3 is TGTGCCAGCAGGAAGACAGGGGGCTGGGGCGGCTACACCTTC. The chain links TRBV28 to TRBJ1-2, with 10 bases identical to TRBD1. This CDR3 contains 14 residues. Germline lookup yields CDR1 MDHEN and CDR2 SYDVKM. The V segment lost 6 bases and the J segment 8 bases; nucleotides outside the gene matches: 9.

This chain links TRBV5-4 with TRBJ2-5, with TRBD1 identical over 7 bases. The J call may be in error: the DNA end matches TRBJ2-7 better. The CDR3 has 14 residues. Germline CDR1 is SGHNT and CDR2 is YYREEE (reference sequence). The chain's CDR3 is CASSLEQGNYEQYF. In DNA, the CDR3 is TGTGCCAGCAGCTTGGAACAGGGGAACTACGAGCAGTACTTC.

The chain recombines TRBV28 with TRBJ1-2; TRBD1 matches 7 bases. The V and J ends lost 6 bases and 5 bases, in that order; junction bases with no gene match: 12. The CDR3 has 15 amino acids. The V gene's germline CDR1 is MDHEN and CDR2 SYDVKM. Written as DNA, the CDR3 is TGTGCCAGCAGACTGACAGGGAGCTCCTGGTATGGCTACACCTTC. The encoded protein is CASRLTGSSWYGYTF.

The chain carries TRBV6-1 and TRBJ1-6; D is unresolved. The germline gives CDR1 MNHNS, CDR2 SASEGT. V was shortened by 1 base and J by 7 bases, with 5 bases between the two germline ends. This CDR3 has 13 residues. Written as DNA, the CDR3 is TGTGCCAGCAGTGAAGACTTGAATTCACCCCTCCACTTT. This encodes CASSEDLNSPLHF.

Here the CDR3 DNA reads TGTGCCAGCTCCGTTGGGCCGGGGTCCTACGAGCAGTACTTC. This sequence encodes CASSVGPGSYEQYF. This rearrangement joins TRBV6-1 to TRBJ2-7; a possible D gene is TRBD2 (5 bases). V lost 8 bases to trimming and J lost 1 base, with 15 bases between them. This CDR3 comprises 14 residues. Per germline, CDR1 MNHNS and CDR2 SASEGT.

The rearrangement links TRBV11-2 to TRBJ2-5, with TRBD2 matching 9 bases. The CDR3 consists of 17 residues. V shed 1 base, J shed 0 bases, and the junction held 6 bases outside the gene matches. The germline V gene has CDR1 SGHAT and CDR2 FQNNGV. DNA of the CDR3: TGTGCCAGCAGCTTAGTCGCGGGGGGGACCAACCAAGAGACCCAGTACTTC. Its protein product is CASSLVAGGTNQETQYF.

Remarks on this clone: The same CDR3 arises from other DNA sequences in this sample as well. The chain links TRBV18 to TRBJ2-1; TRBD2 matches 13 bases. V lost 3 bases, J lost 10 bases, and 0 bases stayed unmatched. The CDR3 is made up of 13 amino acids. Germline CDR1 KGHSH, CDR2 LQKENI. The CDR3: CASSPGLAGEQFF. Here the CDR3 DNA reads TGTGCCAGCTCACCGGGACTAGCGGGAGAGCAGTTCTTC.

The V call is TRBV28, the J call TRBJ2-5, with 8 bases fitting TRBD1. V shed 6 bases, J shed 3 bases, and the junction held 3 bases outside the gene matches. Germline loops: CDR1 MDHEN, CDR2 SYDVKM. There are 13 residues in the CDR3. CDR3 in amino acids: CASSSTGEETQYF. The DNA for the CDR3 is TGTGCCAGCAGCTCGACAGGGGAAGAGACCCAGTACTTC. The variable domain in full, with the rest retrieved from reference TRBV28 and TRBJ2-5, is DVKVTQSSRYLVKRTGEKVFLECVQDMDHENMFWYRQDPGLGLRLIYFSYDVKMKEKGDIPEGYSVSREKKERFSLILESASTNQTSMYLCASSSTGEETQYFGPGTRLLVL.

The genes are TRBV28 and TRBJ1-1; D gene unclear. Germline CDR1 and CDR2: MDHEN and SYDVKM. Trimming removed 1 base at V and 1 base at J, with 4 bases between. This CDR3 is built from 13 residues. Here the CDR3 reads CASSLSSNTEAFF. The CDR3 DNA follows: TGTGCCAGCAGTTTATCGTCGAACACTGAAGCTTTCTTT.

This clone was observed a single time. The chain employs TRBV4-2 and TRBJ2-1; TRBD2 matches 10 bases. CDR3 size: 18 residues. Germline V gene lookup returns CDR1 LGHNA and CDR2 YNFKEQ. After removal of 0 bases from V and 6 bases from J, the junction contained 11 bases not matched to a gene. CDR3 protein: CASSQDRGSGGPGNEQFF. The CDR3 nucleotides read TGTGCCAGCAGCCAAGATCGAGGTAGCGGGGGGCCTGGCAATGAGCAGTTCTTC.

The chain employs TRBV7-2 and TRBJ2-3, with 7 bases aligning to TRBD2. V lost 8 bases and J lost 2; bases outside the gene matches: 22. This CDR3 contains 19 residues. The germline V gene has CDR1 SGHTA and CDR2 FQGNSA. The DNA of the CDR3 is TGTGCCAGCGCTTCCCCCGGGAGGCTCGATTGGAGAGACACAGATACGCAGTATTTT. It codes for CASASPGRLDWRDTDTQYF.

This chain joins TRBV27 and TRBJ2-1; the match to TRBD2 covers 9 bases. The CDR3 sequence is 15 residues long. J was trimmed by 0 bases and V by 9 bases; bases with no gene match: 6. Per germline, CDR1 MNHEY and CDR2 SMNVEV (reference sequence). The chain's CDR3 is CASSRSGGSYNEQFF. For the CDR3, the DNA is TGTGCCAGTAGCCGTAGCGGGGGCTCCTACAATGAGCAGTTCTTC.

This clone was seen a few times. V and J are TRBV27 and TRBJ2-5, with D perhaps matching TRBD1 (6 bases). The length of the CDR3 is 15 residues. The V end was cut by 5 bases, the J end by 9 bases, with 22 bases between. Germline V gene data show CDR1 as MNHEY and CDR2 as SMNVEV (reference sequence). This CDR3 reads CASSPLPPGPGAQYF. DNA of the CDR3: TGTGCCAGCAGTCCCCTCCCGCCCGGGCCAGGGGCCCAGTACTTC.

Worth noting for this clone: At one boundary the junction diverges from the germline segment, which might be a read error. Here the CDR3 DNA reads TGTTCCAGCAGCTTAGTAGCGGGAGGGCCCGGGAACGAGCAGTACTTC. This sequence encodes CSSSLVAGGPGNEQYF. J is TRBJ2-7 and V is TRBV7-9; 11 bases agree with TRBD2. The V gene's germline CDR1 is SEHNR and CDR2 FQNEAQ (reference sequence). The CDR3 has 16 residues.

The rearrangement links TRBV28 to TRBJ2-5; perhaps TRBD1 as D (6 bases). The CDR3 spans 14 residues. CDR1 and CDR2 (germline): MDHEN, SYDVKM. Trimming pared 8 bases from V and 5 bases from J, leaving 18 bases between. DNA for the CDR3: TGTGCCAGCTACCCAATGGGGGCAGGTGAGACCCAGTACTTC. It is translated as CASYPMGAGETQYF.

The chain has TRBV15 and TRBJ2-7, with 7 bases matching TRBD1. The germline V gene has CDR1 LNHNV and CDR2 YYDKDF (reference sequence). Trimming removed 2 bases from V and 3 bases from J; junction bases left unmatched: 10. CDR3 length equals 16 residues. CDR3 bases: TGTGCCACCAGCAGACCGGGGACAGCGAGGGACTACGAGCAGTACTTC. This codes for CATSRPGTARDYEQYF.

The V gene is TRBV14, the J gene TRBJ1-2; no reliable D call. V was clipped by 1 base and J by 5 bases, with 8 bases between them. CDR1 is SGHDN and CDR2 is FVKESK in the germline V gene. The CDR3 has 13 amino acids. CDR3 sequence: CASSQVPRYGYTF. The CDR3, as DNA: TGTGCCAGCAGCCAAGTTCCCCGGTATGGCTACACCTTC.

V gene TRBV28 combines with J gene TRBJ1-6; TRBD1 is a possible D gene (6 bases). The V gene's germline CDR1 is MDHEN and CDR2 SYDVKM. The ends were cut back, 5 bases at V and 7 bases at J, with 15 bases in the middle. The CDR3 has 15 amino acids. CDR3 protein: CASSTVGTGNSPLHF. For the CDR3, the DNA is TGTGCCAGCAGTACCGTTGGCACAGGGAATTCACCCCTCCACTTT.

The chain is built from TRBV10-3 and TRBJ1-6; no firm D call. Trimming took off 2 bases at V and 8 bases at J, with 13 bases between the two ends. From germline, CDR1 is ENHRY and CDR2 SYGVKD. This CDR3 has 15 residues. The CDR3 protein is CAISEKEPRDSPLHF. The DNA for the CDR3 is TGTGCCATCAGTGAGAAGGAGCCCAGAGATTCACCCCTCCACTTT.

The J gene is TRBJ2-7, the V gene TRBV4-1; D is uncertain. Per the germline V gene, CDR1 is MGHRA and CDR2 is YSYEKL. Deletions cut 2 bases from V and 1 base from J, with 12 bases between. CDR3 size: 15 residues. CDR3 nucleotides: TGCGCCAGCAGCCAATTCCGACTCTCTTCCTACGAGCAGTACTTC. Amino acids: CASSQFRLSSYEQYF.

This clone was seen a few times. The chain combines TRBV14 with TRBJ2-5; TRBD1 matches at 10 bases. The J call may be faulty, since TRBJ2-7 better matches the DNA end. Germline V lookup: CDR1 SGHDN, CDR2 FVKESK. This CDR3 spans 18 amino acids. The CDR3 sequence is CASSQVPGQGTSTYEQYF. The DNA of the CDR3 is TGTGCCAGCAGCCAAGTCCCGGGACAGGGGACCTCAACCTACGAGCAGTACTTC.

The chain combines TRBV6-1 with TRBJ2-7, with 11 bases fitting TRBD1. CDR1 and CDR2 (germline): MNHNS, SASEGT. V lost 5 bases and J lost 4; bases outside the gene matches: 7. CDR3 length equals 15 residues. The CDR3 here is CASSPPGQGEYEQYF. CDR3 DNA sequence: TGTGCCAGCAGTCCTCCGGGACAGGGGGAGTACGAGCAGTACTTC.

The V and J genes are TRBV5-1 and TRBJ1-5, with TRBD1 as a possible D gene (5 bases). Trimming pared 4 bases from V and 2 bases from J, leaving 16 bases between. The CDR3 contains 16 residues. Looked up from germline, CDR1 is SGHRS and CDR2 is YFSETQ. For the CDR3, the DNA is TGCGCCAGCAGCCTGGTCGGGGGGAATGGCAATCAGCCCCAGCATTTT. The encoded protein is CASSLVGGNGNQPQHF.

V and J are TRBV7-9 and TRBJ1-1; maybe TRBD1 (5 bases). V was pared by 5 bases and J by 2 bases, with 12 bases between. This CDR3 is 14 amino acids long. Germline V gene data show CDR1 as SEHNR and CDR2 as FQNEAQ (reference sequence). In DNA, the CDR3 is TGTGCCAGCAGCCCCCCGGGGGTAAACACTGAAGCTTTCTTT. Translated, it gives CASSPPGVNTEAFF.

The chain joins TRBV18 to TRBJ2-3; the D gene is possibly TRBD1 (6 bases). The ends were cut back, 6 bases at V and 3 bases at J, with 16 bases in the middle. The germline V gene encodes CDR1 KGHSH and CDR2 LQKENI. The CDR3 consists of 15 residues. The DNA of the CDR3 is TGTGCCAGCTCGCCCAGGGAAACAGGGACAGATACGCAGTATTTT. The encoded protein is CASSPRETGTDTQYF.

The J gene is TRBJ1-2, the V gene TRBV18; D not resolved. The CDR3 has 15 residues. V was shortened by 2 bases and J by 4 bases, with 14 bases between the two germline ends. Germline assignment: CDR1 KGHSH and CDR2 LQKENI. The CDR3 coding sequence is TGTGCCAGCTCACCAAACCCGACCAGAGGCTATGGCTACACCTTC. Amino acids: CASSPNPTRGYGYTF.

The chain uses TRBV28 and TRBJ1-4; D unclear. This CDR3 has 12 amino acids. Trimming shortened V by 6 bases and J by 6 bases, and 8 bases separated the two germline ends. From germline, CDR1 is MDHEN and CDR2 SYDVKM. The CDR3 protein is CASSPGDEKLFF. The DNA for the CDR3 is TGTGCCAGCAGCCCCGGTGATGAAAAACTGTTTTTT.

The CDR3 spells CASSPTATSYEQYF. The CDR3 nucleotides read TGTGCCAGCAGCCCGACAGCCACGTCCTACGAGCAGTACTTC. V is TRBV5-4 and J is TRBJ2-7, with a possible D match to TRBD1 (5 bases). CDR3 length: 14 amino acids. Per the germline V gene, CDR1 is SGHNT and CDR2 is YYREEE (reference sequence). Trimming cost V 4 bases and J 1 base, with 12 bases left between them.

The genes are TRBV4-1 and TRBJ1-2; D not certain. The V gene lost 4 bases and the J gene lost 0 bases, with 9 bases spanning the gap. Germline V CDR1 and CDR2: MGHRA, YSYEKL. The CDR3 consists of 14 residues. Here the CDR3 reads CASSLSSANYGYTF. CDR3 in DNA: TGCGCCAGCAGCCTGAGTTCCGCTAACTATGGCTACACCTTC.